This TCR beta chain was found in a study of OX40 agonist ivuxolimab in advanced cancers. TCRdb's table, derived via immunoSEQ multiplex PCR, lists solely in-frame clones and lacks some. The repertoire consists of some 83,000 clones, with 90% occurring once and the leading ten covering around 0.69%. This CDR3 is 16 amino acids long. Germline loops: CDR1 LGHNA, CDR2 YNFKEQ. J was trimmed by 5 bases and V by 0 bases; bases with no gene match: 1. The chain is built from TRBV4-2 and TRBJ2-1, with 13 positions matching TRBD2. The receptor was derived from an adult with an advanced solid tumor such as melanoma, head and neck, liver or kidney cancer. The sample in question was CD4+ or CD8+ T cells sorted from blood, obtained in a trial of the OX40 agonist ivuxolimab. The CDR3 loop is CASSQELAGGDNEQFF. The CDR3 DNA follows: TGTGCCAGCAGCCAAGAACTAGCGGGAGGGGACAATGAGCAGTTCTTC.